The 8 T cell receptor beta chains below were found in one sample sequenced in a study of blood T cell repertoires in COVID-19. Assay: immunoSEQ multiplex PCR; the TCRdb copy retains only in-frame clones and omits some. Of over 400,000 clones listed, less than 90% were seen once; the top ten hold around 7.9%. Sequencing was performed on PBMCs or T cells enriched from blood (not recorded which). These receptors were obtained from a woman aged 55 to 70 who had recovered from COVID-19.

The sample holds many counts of this clone. V usage is TRBV19 and J usage is TRBJ1-1; no definite D call. CDR1 is LNHDA and CDR2 is SQIVND in the germline V gene (reference sequence). Trimming pared 7 bases from V and 0 bases from J, leaving 12 bases between. This CDR3 contains 14 residues. CDR3 bases: TGTGCCAGTAACACCTGGGCCATGAACACTGAAGCTTTCTTT. Encoded protein: CASNTWAMNTEAFF.

CDR3 bases: TGTGCCACCAGTGATTCCGGGGGAGGTGGCTACACCTTC. This translates into CATSDSGGGGYTF. This chain joins TRBV24-1 and TRBJ1-2, with D possibly being TRBD1 (5 bases). In germline, CDR1 is KGHDR, CDR2 SFDVKD. The CDR3 spans 13 residues. The V end was cut by 2 bases, the J end by 7 bases, with 10 bases between.

The V gene is TRBV15, the J gene TRBJ1-5; 9 positions agree with TRBD1. The length of the CDR3 is 15 residues. V was pared by 8 bases and J by 4 bases, with 9 bases of the junction left unmatched. Germline CDR1 and CDR2: LNHNV and YYDKDF (reference sequence). The CDR3 DNA is TGTGCCACCGCAGGTGACAGGGGGAGAAATCAGCCCCAGCATTTT. Protein product: CATAGDRGRNQPQHF.

The genes are TRBV7-2 and TRBJ1-1, with TRBD1 as a possible D gene (5 bases). Trimming left V 5 bases short and J 3 bases short, with 16 bases between. CDR1 and CDR2 from the germline V gene are SGHTA and FQGNSA. This CDR3 region has 15 residues. The CDR3 loop reads CASSTRRYRHTEAFF. In DNA form, the CDR3 reads TGTGCCAGCAGCACCCGAAGGTACAGGCACACTGAAGCTTTCTTT.

The V gene is TRBV6-5, the J gene TRBJ2-7; 12 nucleotides align to TRBD1. From germline, CDR1 is MNHEY and CDR2 SVGAGI. With V trimmed by 5 bases and J by 4 bases, 6 bases remained unmatched. CDR3 length equals 15 residues. The CDR3 nucleotides read TGTGCCAGCAGTCCCCGGGACAGGGGGCGATACGAGCAGTACTTC. Translated: CASSPRDRGRYEQYF.

The genes are TRBV5-4 and TRBJ2-2, with D possibly TRBD2 on 6 matching bases. The CDR3 contains 15 residues. In germline, CDR1 is SGHNT, CDR2 YYREEE (reference sequence). V was cut by 2 bases and J by 7 bases, with 15 bases left in between. CDR3 sequence (DNA): TGTGCCAGCAGCTTTCCGGTCGGGGGAGTCGGGGAGCTGTTTTTT. Translating gives CASSFPVGGVGELFF.

This clone has just a few counts. The chain links TRBV28 to TRBJ1-5; 10 positions match TRBD1. Per germline, CDR1 MDHEN and CDR2 SYDVKM. This CDR3 is built from 16 residues. V trimming: 8 bases; J trimming: 4 bases; junction bases outside the gene matches: 11. CDR3 coding DNA: TGTGCCAGCCTTGGGTGGGACAGGGGCGCAAATCAGCCCCAGCATTTT. This encodes CASLGWDRGANQPQHF.

The CDR3 is CASSPEIAGVVDTQYF. CDR3 DNA: TGTGCCAGCTCACCCGAGATAGCGGGGGTGGTTGATACGCAGTATTTT. The chain joins TRBV18 to TRBJ2-3; the match to TRBD2 covers 9 bases. This CDR3 contains 16 residues. J was trimmed by 6 bases and V by 3 bases; bases with no gene match: 10. In germline, CDR1 is KGHSH, CDR2 LQKENI.